These 11 T cell receptor beta chains originate from one sample sequenced in a study of blood T cell repertoires in COVID-19. Produced via immunoSEQ multiplex PCR; TCRdb's table is partial and in-frame only. Among 200,000 to 250,000 clones listed, 85% to 90% were seen once. Sample: PBMCs or T cells enriched from blood (not recorded which). These receptors were obtained from a man in his fifties or sixties who had been exposed to COVID-19.

V gene TRBV5-8 combines with J gene TRBJ2-5; D is undetermined. Germline lookup yields CDR1 SGHTS and CDR2 YDEGEE. This CDR3 is 14 amino acids long. The ends were cut back, 3 bases at V and 5 bases at J, with 14 bases in the middle. CDR3 amino acids: CASSYEPLEETQYF. DNA of the CDR3: TGTGCCAGCAGCTATGAGCCCCTGGAGGAGACCCAGTACTTC.

The chain carries TRBV5-1 and TRBJ2-2, with D perhaps TRBD1 (5 bases). Trimming removed 5 bases from V and 3 bases from J, with 8 bases in between. Per the germline V gene, CDR1 is SGHRS and CDR2 is YFSETQ. There are 13 residues in the CDR3. CDR3 amino acids: CASSLRDTGELFF. The CDR3 DNA sequence: TGCGCCAGCAGTCTCAGGGACACCGGGGAGCTGTTTTTT.

This clone was recorded many times. The CDR3 sequence is CASSVGTTSGNTIYF. Here the CDR3 DNA reads TGTGCCAGCAGCGTAGGGACAACCTCTGGAAACACCATATATTTT. The chain uses TRBV9 and TRBJ1-3, with D maybe TRBD1 (5 bases). This CDR3 contains 15 residues. V was shortened by 0 bases and J by 0 bases, with 7 bases between the two germline ends. The germline V gene encodes CDR1 SGDLS and CDR2 YYNGEE.

The V call is TRBV30, the J call TRBJ1-2; 10 bases line up with TRBD1. The CDR3 runs 15 residues. V lost 3 bases to trimming and J lost 4 bases; unmatched junction nucleotides: 8. Germline loops: CDR1 GTSNPN, CDR2 SVGIG (reference sequence). Here the CDR3 DNA reads TGTGCCTGGAGCCCGGGACAGGGGCCCACCTATGGCTACACCTTC. This gives the protein CAWSPGQGPTYGYTF. Using reference TRBV30 and TRBJ1-2 for the parts outside the CDR3, the full variable domain is SQTIHQWPATLVQPVGSPLSLECTVEGTSNPNLYWYRQAAGRGLQLLFYSVGIGQISSEVPQNLSASRPQDRQFILSSKKLLLSDSGFYLCAWSPGQGPTYGYTFGSGTRLTVV.

This clone was picked up one time. This chain connects TRBV11-3 to TRBJ2-5; TRBD1 aligns across 10 bases. V gave up 5 bases and J gave up 2 bases; unmatched junction bases: 8. Germline CDR1 and CDR2: SGHNT and YENEEA. CDR3 size: 16 residues. This CDR3 is CASSASPGQGQETQYF. In nucleotides, the CDR3 is TGTGCCAGCAGCGCATCCCCGGGACAGGGGCAAGAGACCCAGTACTTC.

This chain connects TRBV5-1 to TRBJ2-1; 16 bases map to TRBD2. V trimming: 4 bases; J trimming: 7 bases; junction bases outside the gene matches: 5. Germline-derived CDR1 and CDR2 are SGHRS and YFSETQ. This CDR3 is 16 amino acids long. CDR3 sequence reads: CASSLGLAGGSNEQFF. The CDR3 coding sequence is TGCGCCAGCAGCCTGGGACTAGCGGGAGGGAGTAATGAGCAGTTCTTC.

This sequence joins TRBV5-1 and TRBJ2-1; 8 positions agree with TRBD1. CDR1 and CDR2 from the germline V gene are SGHRS and YFSETQ. Unmatched junction bases numbered 9, after V lost 4 bases and J lost 9 bases. The CDR3 extends over 14 amino acids. CDR3 sequence reads: CASSLLTGAVEQFF. Written as DNA, the CDR3 is TGCGCCAGCAGCCTCTTGACAGGGGCGGTTGAGCAGTTCTTC.

This chain connects TRBV6-5 to TRBJ1-1, with TRBD1 matching over 8 bases. With V trimmed by 6 bases and J by 5 bases, 8 bases remained unmatched. The CDR3 length is 14 residues. CDR1 is MNHEY and CDR2 is SVGAGI in the germline V gene. The chain's CDR3 is CASRQTGDTTEAFF. CDR3 DNA: TGTGCCAGCAGGCAGACAGGGGATACAACTGAAGCTTTCTTT.

V usage is TRBV11-3 and J usage is TRBJ2-3, with TRBD1 identical over 9 bases. CDR3 size: 14 residues. CDR1 and CDR2 (germline): SGHNT, YENEEA. V lost 7 bases and J lost 1; bases outside the gene matches: 3. CDR3 amino acids: CASTWTGGTDTQYF. In DNA, the CDR3 is TGTGCCAGCACCTGGACAGGGGGCACAGATACGCAGTATTTT.

The chain is built from TRBV21-1 and TRBJ1-4; the D call of TRBD1 is as the table states it, not checked on the DNA. TRBV21-1 is flagged as a pseudogene. The CDR3 loop spans 19 amino acids. The CDR3 is CASSTRKSREGQGNEKLFF. The CDR3 region has the DNA TGTGCCAGCAGCACCCGAAAAAGTCGAGAGGGACAGGGAAATGAAAAACTGTTTTTT.

Only a few counts were recorded for this clone. J is TRBJ1-5 and V is TRBV18; no firm D call. This CDR3 is 14 amino acids long. Germline V gene lookup returns CDR1 KGHSH and CDR2 LQKENI. V dropped 5 bases and J dropped 5 bases, with 13 bases sitting between them. CDR3 bases: TGTGCCAGCTCAGAAACCAGTGGAGATCAGCCCCAGCATTTT. This encodes CASSETSGDQPQHF.